Presented here are 14 T cell receptor beta chains from one specimen sequenced in a study of shared clonotypes between healthy human individuals. The repertoire was sequenced with immunoSEQ multiplex PCR; TCRdb's copy has only in-frame clones and lacks some. This table has around 1,900,000 clones, around 93% appearing once. Naive CD8 isolation took CD45RO-negative cells positively selected for CCR7 and excluded terminally differentiated effector memory CD45RA+ cells. What was sequenced was naive CD8+ T cells from PBMCs. The source of these receptors is a man aged 18 to 30 in good health. Some clones in this sample may be carry-over from other donors' samples.

V usage is TRBV15 and J usage is TRBJ1-5; the D is unclear. Germline V gene data show CDR1 as LNHNV and CDR2 as YYDKDF (reference sequence). The CDR3 covers 14 residues. Trimming shortened V by 3 bases and J by 4 bases, and 10 bases separated the two germline ends. CDR3 sequence: CATSSRPVNQPQHF. CDR3 coding DNA: TGTGCCACCAGCAGCCGACCGGTGAATCAGCCCCAGCATTTT.

This clone was counted between two and nine times. The sample has other DNA sequences that encode this CDR3 too. The CDR3 DNA follows: TGTGCCAGCAGTTTGGGTCAGGGAAGGGAAAAACTGTTTTTT. As protein: CASSLGQGREKLFF. J is TRBJ1-4 and V is TRBV28; D may be TRBD1 (5 bases). CDR1 MDHEN and CDR2 SYDVKM come from the germline V gene. This CDR3 is 14 amino acids long. Trimming shortened V by 3 bases and J by 8 bases, and 13 bases separated the two germline ends.

The gene calls are TRBV9 and TRBJ2-7; D might be TRBD2 (6 bases). The CDR3 sequence is 15 residues long. Looked up from germline, CDR1 is SGDLS and CDR2 is YYNGEE. Trimming cost V 1 base and J 5 bases, with 16 bases left between them. The CDR3 DNA reads TGTGCCAGCAGCGTAACCGGGAGCTGGGGGAACGAGCAGTACTTC. This encodes CASSVTGSWGNEQYF.

The chain has TRBV7-3 and TRBJ2-5, with TRBD1 matching 8 bases. The CDR3 is made up of 17 amino acids. The trim removed 5 bases at V and 0 bases at J, leaving 11 bases unmatched. Per germline, CDR1 SGHTA and CDR2 FQGTGA. Here the CDR3 reads CASSLTGATMYQETQYF. CDR3 in DNA: TGTGCCAGCAGCCTGACAGGGGCCACAATGTACCAAGAGACCCAGTACTTC. The full variable domain, rest sourced from reference TRBV7-3 and TRBJ2-5, is GAGVSQTPSNKVTEKGKYVELRCDPISGHTALYWYRQSLGQGPEFLIYFQGTGAADDSGLPNDRFFAVRPEGSVSTLKIQRTERGDSAVYLCASSLTGATMYQETQYFGPGTRLLVL.

This clone has only one observation. Other DNA sequences of this sample code for an identical CDR3. This chain joins TRBV27 and TRBJ1-2; no clear D gene. CDR1 is MNHEY and CDR2 is SMNVEV in the germline V gene (reference sequence). The V gene lost 2 bases and the J gene lost 4 bases, with 8 bases spanning the gap. This CDR3 is built from 13 residues. CDR3 bases: TGTGCCAGCAGTTTAGGCGGAAGCTATGGCTACACCTTC. Protein product: CASSLGGSYGYTF.

Notes on this clone: This CDR3 is also generated by other DNA sequences in the sample. This chain joins TRBV11-2 and TRBJ2-7; D may be TRBD2 (6 bases). The CDR3 runs to 13 residues. Germline V gives CDR1 SGHAT, CDR2 FQNNGV. Trimming removed 5 bases at V and 2 bases at J, with 10 bases between. The CDR3 here is CASSPGTPYEQYF. The CDR3 coding sequence is TGTGCCAGCAGCCCCGGGACTCCCTACGAGCAGTACTTC.

The chain employs TRBV2 and TRBJ2-5; the D call may be TRBD1 or TRBD2 (5 bases each). The last part of the DNA fits TRBJ2-7 better; the J call may be wrong. CDR3 length: 13 amino acids. Germline CDR1 and CDR2: SNHLY and FYNNEI. The CDR3 spells CASILGVDGEQYF. Written as DNA, the CDR3 is TGTGCCAGCATATTGGGGGTGGATGGCGAGCAGTACTTC.

This chain links TRBV7-2 with TRBJ2-7; TRBD1 aligns across 8 bases. J was trimmed by 5 bases and V by 4 bases; bases with no gene match: 4. This CDR3 region has 13 residues. Germline V gives CDR1 SGHTA, CDR2 FQGNSA. CDR3 bases: TGTGCCAGCAGCTCAGACAGGGGCCACGAGCAGTACTTC. Amino acid sequence: CASSSDRGHEQYF.

The chain is built from TRBV9 and TRBJ1-1; D remains ambiguous. Trimming took 0 bases from V and 1 from J, leaving 7 bases between them. Germline values: CDR1 SGDLS, CDR2 YYNGEE. CDR3 size: 14 residues. CDR3 in DNA: TGTGCCAGCAGCGTAGAGAGGACGAACACTGAAGCTTTCTTT. Translating it yields CASSVERTNTEAFF.

As to this clone: This specimen includes other DNA sequences encoding the same CDR3. The chain couples TRBV2 to TRBJ2-5; D ambiguous. V dropped 4 bases and J dropped 5 bases, with 2 bases sitting between them. Germline V CDR1 and CDR2: SNHLY, FYNNEI. This CDR3 is built from 10 residues. CDR3 protein: CASSVETQYF. DNA for the CDR3: TGTGCCAGCAGTGTCGAGACCCAGTACTTC.

This clone has a handful of counts. The gene calls are TRBV5-1 and TRBJ2-2; no reliable D call. The V and J ends lost 3 bases and 6 bases respectively, with 21 bases between them. The CDR3 spans 17 residues. Germline V lookup: CDR1 SGHRS, CDR2 YFSETQ. The CDR3 loop is CASSSPDPVREAGELFF. CDR3 DNA sequence: TGCGCCAGCAGCTCACCGGACCCTGTCCGCGAAGCCGGGGAGCTGTTTTTT.

The J gene is TRBJ1-2, the V gene TRBV7-9; the D gene is possibly TRBD1 (5 bases). V dropped 2 bases and J dropped 8 bases, with 21 bases sitting between them. The CDR3 is 16 residues long. Germline assignment: CDR1 SEHNR and CDR2 FQNEAQ (reference sequence). The CDR3 region is CASSLSGTYRSWGYTF. The CDR3 region has the DNA TGTGCCAGCAGCTTATCAGGGACGTATCGTTCGTGGGGCTACACCTTC.

The gene calls are TRBV28 and TRBJ1-1, with a weak D call TRBD1 (6 bases). V was pared by 6 bases and J by 1 base, with 18 bases between. This CDR3 is built from 16 residues. CDR1 and CDR2 from the germline V gene are MDHEN and SYDVKM. The CDR3 protein is CASSSSLWTANTEAFF. CDR3 DNA sequence: TGTGCCAGCAGCTCCTCACTATGGACAGCGAACACTGAAGCTTTCTTT.

This rearrangement joins TRBV27 to TRBJ2-2; 11 bases are a match to TRBD2. J lost 4 bases, V lost 8 bases, and 6 bases had no gene match. There are 15 residues in the CDR3. CDR1 is MNHEY and CDR2 is SMNVEV in the germline V gene (reference sequence). This chain's CDR3 is CASATGTSGTGELFF. The CDR3 bases are TGTGCCAGCGCAACCGGGACTAGCGGCACCGGGGAGCTGTTTTTT.